One T cell receptor (beta chain) is described in this entry. This CDR3 has 17 residues. Germline values: CDR1 LGHNA, CDR2 YSLEER. Trimming at V came to 0 bases and at J to 4 bases, leaving 7 bases not matched to a gene. The table came from immunoSEQ multiplex PCR; TCRdb's copy has only in-frame clones and leaves some out. Here the sample spans 200,000 to 250,000 clones, around 90% being singletons. These data belong to a study of blood T cell repertoires in COVID-19. The TCR originated in a man in his sixties who had recovered from COVID-19. V is TRBV4-3 and J is TRBJ2-1; 9 nucleotides align to TRBD2. The source material was peripheral blood. Here the CDR3 reads CASSQESASGKYNEQFF. The CDR3 DNA follows: TGCGCCAGCAGCCAAGAATCGGCTAGCGGGAAATACAATGAGCAGTTCTTC.